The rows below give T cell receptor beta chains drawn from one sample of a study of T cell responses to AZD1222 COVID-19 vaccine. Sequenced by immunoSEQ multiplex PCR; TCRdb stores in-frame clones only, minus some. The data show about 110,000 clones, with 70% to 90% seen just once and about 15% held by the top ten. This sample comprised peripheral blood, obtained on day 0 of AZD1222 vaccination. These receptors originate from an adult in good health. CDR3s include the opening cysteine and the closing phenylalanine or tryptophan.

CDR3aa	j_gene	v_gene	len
CASSLDDSYEQYF	TRBJ2-7	TRBV5-4	13
CASSPGWTSGSREQFF	TRBJ2-1	TRBV11-3	16
CASSFDRGFYNEQFF	TRBJ2-1	TRBV5-1	15
CASGNPGSNQPQHF	TRBJ1-5	TRBV12-5	14
CASSLGGSGRARYNEQFF	TRBJ2-1	TRBV7-3	18
CAWSVRQGTDTQYF	TRBJ2-3	TRBV30	14
CASSIRPSVGYTF	TRBJ1-2	TRBV19	13
CASRVGAGSHEQYF	TRBJ2-7	TRBV6-1	14
CAISAGTSGGYTDTQYF	TRBJ2-3	TRBV10-3	17
CASVTGEDGEQIRMRGLFF	TRBJ1-4	TRBV5-6	19
CASSPVGTGANVLTF	TRBJ2-6	TRBV5-1	15
CASSEGKPGDEKLFF	TRBJ1-4	TRBV2	15
CASSPPAGAIDTQYF	TRBJ2-3	TRBV7-9	15
CASSKSGGGRSWSEQFF	TRBJ2-1	TRBV19	17
CASSPRGLTDTQYF	TRBJ2-3	TRBV9	14
CASSLVDRVNTEAFF	TRBJ1-1	TRBV5-4	15
CSVKGGREGGTGELFF	TRBJ2-2	TRBV7-8	16
CASSFPGTGPSNEQFF	TRBJ2-1	TRBV6-5	16
CSARRTRDTQYF	TRBJ2-3	TRBV29-1	12
CASSENLTGRGQFF	TRBJ2-1	TRBV6-1	14
CASSYGSGVQETQYF	TRBJ2-5	TRBV6-2/TRBV6-3	15
CASSLPAQPQHF	TRBJ1-5	TRBV6-2/TRBV6-3	12
CASIVTGFYYGYTF	TRBJ1-2	TRBV6-5	14
CARSLAALVLGGYNEQFF	TRBJ2-1	TRBV5-3	18
CASSFNDEKLFF	TRBJ1-4	TRBV5-6	12
CASYLGQAMNTEAFF	TRBJ1-1	TRBV6-5	15
CASSQTDRGGRETQYF	TRBJ2-5	TRBV4-1	16
CASSSSDFGNEQFF	TRBJ2-1	TRBV7-2	14
CASSEAWGYNEQFF	TRBJ2-1	TRBV2	14
CASSLAGGTGGAWRTGELFF	TRBJ2-2	TRBV5-1	20
CASRLDSDEAQYF	TRBJ2-5	TRBV6-6	13
CASSRLTAPNEQYF	TRBJ2-7	TRBV23-1	14
CASSWSVREKLFF	TRBJ1-4	TRBV6-2/TRBV6-3	13
CASSSSSGTANQPQHF	TRBJ1-5	TRBV19	16
CSAGSYGEQFF	TRBJ2-1	TRBV20-1	11
CASGRTGESYNEQFF	TRBJ2-1	TRBV5-5	15
CASSRLNNNQPQHF	TRBJ1-5	TRBV5-5	14
CATSRDLRLGVGETQYF	TRBJ2-5	TRBV15	17
CASSQSGQGHSVEDIQYF	TRBJ2-4	TRBV23-1	18